This T cell receptor beta chain was captured in a study of shared clonotypes between healthy human individuals. The study's findings and limits: The sharing of about 5.3% of naive CD4 clonotypes was seen across several donors. Naive subsets typically showed greater estimated richness than memory subsets.

A 200 ng quantity of DNA, 25,000 to 35,000 T cell genomes, went into the sorted-subset replicate PCRs. Produced via immunoSEQ multiplex PCR; TCRdb's table is partial and in-frame only. The repertoire holds millions of clones, with around 94% as singletons. The study drew its donors from healthy HIV-negative adults without recent acute infections or vaccinations. The V gene lost 4 bases and the J gene lost 6 bases, with 28 bases spanning the gap. This CDR3 has 19 amino acids. The germline V gene encodes CDR1 LGHNT and CDR2 FRNRAP. As concerns this clone: Its target is unknown.

V usage is TRBV12-5 and J usage is TRBJ2-1; weak D call: TRBD2 (5 bases). Sequencing was carried out using naive CD4+ T cells sorted from blood. The sample's subset: CD45RA+ positively selected. The TCR comes from a man between 18 and 29 years old in good health. The CDR3 coding sequence is TGTGCTAGTGGTTCCAACATTAAGGAGTTCGGGAAGCCCCTCAATGAGCAGTTCTTC. Translation gives CASGSNIKEFGKPLNEQFF. Combining the CDR3 with reference TRBV12-5 and TRBJ2-1 gives the whole variable domain DARVTQTPRHKVTEMGQEVTMRCQPILGHNTVFWYRQTMMQGLELLAYFRNRAPLDDSGMPKDRFSAEMPDATLATLKIQPSEPRDSAVYFCASGSNIKEFGKPLNEQFFGPGTRLTVL.